This passage covers 14 T cell receptor beta chains from one sample sequenced in a study of blood T cell repertoires in COVID-19. Generated by immunoSEQ multiplex PCR, the TCRdb table keeps only in-frame clones and is missing some. The sample consists of under 200,000 clones, roughly 83% of them appearing once. The material sequenced was PBMCs or T cells enriched from blood (not recorded which). The origin of the receptors is a woman aged 50 to 60 who had recovered from COVID-19.

This chain links TRBV14 with TRBJ1-6; TRBD1 agrees at 7 bases. The CDR3 runs to 13 residues. With V trimmed by 8 bases and J by 8 bases, 6 bases remained unmatched. Germline V lookup: CDR1 SGHDN, CDR2 FVKESK. Written as DNA, the CDR3 is TGTGCCAGCCAAGACAGGGCGGATTCACCCCTCCACTTT. This codes for CASQDRADSPLHF.

This chain links TRBV28 with TRBJ1-6; 8 positions match TRBD1. Germline V gene lookup returns CDR1 MDHEN and CDR2 SYDVKM. The trim removed 5 bases at V and 6 bases at J, leaving 3 bases unmatched. The CDR3 consists of 14 residues. CDR3 DNA sequence: TGTGCCAGCAGTCTCGACAGGGGTAATTCACCCCTCCACTTT. Its translation is CASSLDRGNSPLHF.

This clone showed up just a few times. The genes are TRBV6-6 and TRBJ1-5; 8 bases are a match to TRBD1. Germline assignment: CDR1 MNHNY and CDR2 SVGAGI (reference sequence). This CDR3 region has 14 residues. With 6 bases clipped from V and 5 bases from J, the junction kept 6 bases outside the gene matches. CDR3 sequence (DNA): TGTGCCAGCAGCCAAGGACAGGGCTATCAGCCCCAGCATTTT. Its protein product is CASSQGQGYQPQHF.

The CDR3 protein is CATSRQGTNTEAFF. CDR3 DNA sequence: TGTGCCACCAGCAGACAGGGAACGAACACTGAAGCTTTCTTT. The chain uses TRBV15 and TRBJ1-1; TRBD1 might be the D (5 bases). V lost 2 bases, J lost 1 base, and 8 bases lay in between. In germline, CDR1 is LNHNV, CDR2 YYDKDF (reference sequence). This CDR3 is built from 14 residues.

This sequence joins TRBV29-1 and TRBJ1-5; tentative D call: TRBD1 (5 bases). Germline CDR1 SQVTM, CDR2 ANQGSEA. Deletions cut 5 bases from V and 6 bases from J, with 20 bases between. This CDR3 region has 15 residues. In nucleotides, the CDR3 is TGCAGCGTTCGCGTCCCTACGGGGGAAGGTCAGCCCCAGCATTTT. Translated, it gives CSVRVPTGEGQPQHF.

This chain connects TRBV6-2 or TRBV6-3 to TRBJ1-5; D unresolved. The V end lost 0 bases, the J end lost 5 bases, and 17 bases lay between the germline ends. Germline assignment: CDR1 MNHEY and CDR2 SVGEGT. This CDR3 has 17 residues. Here the CDR3 reads CASSYSFRFQAYQPQHF. CDR3 sequence (DNA): TGTGCCAGCAGTTACTCGTTTAGGTTTCAGGCCTATCAGCCCCAGCATTTT.

This chain's CDR3 is CASSAEQGNSGNTIYF. CDR3 DNA sequence: TGTGCCAGTAGTGCCGAACAGGGGAACTCTGGAAACACCATATATTTT. The chain has TRBV19 and TRBJ1-3, with 7 positions matching TRBD1. The trim removed 5 bases at V and 0 bases at J, leaving 7 bases unmatched. The CDR3 consists of 16 residues. CDR1 is LNHDA, CDR2 SQIVND, per germline (reference sequence).

The chain links TRBV21-1 to TRBJ2-3; TRBD2, the table's D call, lacks a check against the DNA. TRBV21-1 is a listed pseudogene. The CDR3 runs to 13 residues. In DNA form, the CDR3 reads TGTCTTGAGGGGGGGACTCGCACAGATACGCAGTATTTT. Protein product: CLEGGTRTDTQYF.

There are a few counts of this clone. This chain joins TRBV18 and TRBJ1-5; D is ambiguous. Germline assignment: CDR1 KGHSH and CDR2 LQKENI. Trimming pared 3 bases from V and 5 bases from J, leaving 8 bases between. The length of the CDR3 is 13 residues. The CDR3: CASSPERYQPQHF. CDR3 nucleotide sequence: TGTGCCAGCTCACCTGAACGGTATCAGCCCCAGCATTTT.

This rearrangement joins TRBV12-3 or TRBV12-4 to TRBJ2-1; a weak D match, TRBD1 (6 bases). The CDR3 is 13 amino acids. V was cut by 5 bases and J by 5 bases, with 10 bases left in between. In DNA, the CDR3 is TGTGCCAGCAGTCGGGACACCGACAATGAGCAGTTCTTC. The encoded protein is CASSRDTDNEQFF.

The gene calls are TRBV19 and TRBJ2-3; D is unclear. Germline-derived CDR1 and CDR2 are LNHDA and SQIVND (reference sequence). The CDR3 runs 14 residues. The ends were cut back, 3 bases at V and 3 bases at J, with 10 bases in the middle. CDR3 amino acids: CASSIRSLTDTQYF. CDR3 nucleotides: TGTGCCAGTAGTATCCGGTCCCTGACAGATACGCAGTATTTT. The full variable domain, its missing parts supplied by reference TRBV19 and TRBJ2-3, is DGGITQSPKYLFRKEGQNVTLSCEQNLNHDAMYWYRQDPGQGLRLIYYSQIVNDFQKGDIAEGYSVSREKKESFPLTVTSAQKNPTAFYLCASSIRSLTDTQYFGPGTRLTVL.

The chain carries TRBV11-2 and TRBJ1-2; TRBD1 aligns across 7 bases. Germline CDR1 SGHAT, CDR2 FQNNGV. This CDR3 comprises 13 residues. V shed 2 bases, J shed 7 bases, and the junction held 4 bases outside the gene matches. This CDR3 reads CASSLNTGVGYTF. In DNA, the CDR3 is TGTGCCAGCAGCTTAAACACAGGGGTTGGCTACACCTTC.

V gene TRBV28 combines with J gene TRBJ2-7, with TRBD1 matching 10 bases. Germline V CDR1 and CDR2: MDHEN, SYDVKM. The CDR3 is 14 residues long. The V segment lost 6 bases and the J segment 6 bases; nucleotides outside the gene matches: 8. This CDR3 reads CASSPGTGAPEQYV. The CDR3 region has the DNA TGTGCCAGCAGCCCCGGGACAGGGGCCCCCGAGCAGTACGTC.

The chain employs TRBV7-2 and TRBJ1-1; 7 nucleotides line up with TRBD1. The germline CDR1 and CDR2 sequences are SGHTA and FQGNSA. The CDR3 runs to 14 residues. V was pared by 3 bases and J by 7 bases, with 8 bases of the junction left unmatched. The CDR3 loop is CASSLLGGANEAFF. For the CDR3, the DNA is TGTGCCAGCAGCTTGTTAGGGGGCGCGAATGAAGCTTTCTTT. Together with reference TRBV7-2 and TRBJ1-1, the CDR3 gives the full variable domain: GAGVSQSPSNKVTEKGKDVELRCDPISGHTALYWYRQSLGQGLEFLIYFQGNSAPDKSGLPSDRFSAERTGGSVSTLTIQRTQQEDSAVYLCASSLLGGANEAFFGQGTRLTVV.